The clone carrying this TCR beta chain was seen at least ten times. Its antigen is unknown. This record comes from a study of naive and memory T cell subsets. Overall study results and limits: TCR transcript changes with activation or differentiation may affect this RNA method.

A UMI-containing oligonucleotide was joined by 3' ligation to the TCR cDNA template. Adult healthy volunteers gave 2.5 ml peripheral blood for whole-blood RNA. Input was about 1 to 1000 ng of DNase-treated total RNA without cell sorting. The CDR3 has 12 amino acids. Germline V lookup: CDR1 DFQATT, CDR2 SNEGSKA (reference sequence). The V and J ends lost 3 bases and 3 bases respectively, with 9 bases between them. The SP2 primer and nested alpha and beta constant region primers amplified ligated cDNA in four rounds. Blood and skin TCR RNA was reverse transcribed with alpha and beta constant primers. In TCRdb, the 5' RACE reads were re-called with MiXCR into one record per CDR3 protein. The profile shows about 48,000 distinct CDR3 sequences, about 4.8% of them singletons.

This TCR was recovered from a female donor in good health. The chain carries TRBV20-1 and TRBJ2-7; D uncertain. DNA of the CDR3: TGCAGTGCTAGGTTAAGGGACTACGAGCAGTACTTC. Translation: CSARLRDYEQYF.